The clone carrying this TCR beta chain was detected a few times. The antigen is unknown. This specimen comes from a study of blood T cells in healthy people across ages. Study-level points and caveats: Both higher diversity and more naive CD4+ cells marked long-lived donors when set against aged donors.

V was trimmed by 1 base and J by 10 bases, leaving 15 bases between them. The CDR3 consists of 13 residues. Germline values: CDR1 DFQATT, CDR2 SNEGSKA (reference sequence). Next came a second PCR, run for about 7 to 12 cycles, which used a sample-barcoded 5' primer along with a J-beta primer mix. TCRdb reprocessed the 5' RACE reads with MiXCR, giving one entry per CDR3 protein. The sample shows 1.5 million to 2 million distinct CDR3 sequences, around half of them seen only once. Ranging in age from roughly 6 to 90, the donors were healthy Caucasian individuals from Russia. Collection of around 9.3 milliliters of peripheral blood was performed for each donor. Every sample yielded at least 6 million isolated PBMCs.

The V call is TRBV20-1, the J call TRBJ2-3, with D hard to call. Sequencing was done on a sample of blood. The receptor's source is a woman between 35 and 50 years old in good health. CDR3 nucleotide sequence: TGCAGTGCTAGAGGGGCCAGCCATTGGTCGCAGTATTTT. Translated, it gives CSARGASHWSQYF.